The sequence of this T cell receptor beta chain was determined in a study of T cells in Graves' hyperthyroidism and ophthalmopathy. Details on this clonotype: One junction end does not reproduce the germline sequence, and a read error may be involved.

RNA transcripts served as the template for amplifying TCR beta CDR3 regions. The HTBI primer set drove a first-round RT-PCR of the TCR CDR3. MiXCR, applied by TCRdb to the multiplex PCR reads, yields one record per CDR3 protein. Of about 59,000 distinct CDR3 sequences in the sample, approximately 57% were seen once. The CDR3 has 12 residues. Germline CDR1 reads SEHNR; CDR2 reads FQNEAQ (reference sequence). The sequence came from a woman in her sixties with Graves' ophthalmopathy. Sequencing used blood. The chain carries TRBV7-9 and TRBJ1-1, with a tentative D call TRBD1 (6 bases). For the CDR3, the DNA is TGTGCCAGTCGGACAGTGGACACTGAAGCCTGCTTT. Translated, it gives CASRTVDTEACF.